This record looks at one TCR beta chain sequence and its context. The antigen is unknown. This CDR3 comprises 14 residues. Trimming shortened V by 3 bases and J by 1 base, and 9 bases separated the two germline ends. The germline gives CDR1 MNHEY, CDR2 SMNVEV (reference sequence). The sample originates from a study of cytomegalovirus exposure and HLA in healthy donors. Whole-study results and caveats: The authors later linked a missense DCLRE1C variant to TCR beta V- and J-gene trimming.

13 Jbeta primers and 60 Vbeta primers were used for the PCR. Sequencing was performed with immunoSEQ multiplex PCR; in TCRdb, only in-frame clones are kept and a portion is missing. The sample lists roughly 220,000 clones, about 77% occurring once. This sequence joins TRBV27 and TRBJ2-5; D is ambiguous. Sequencing was done on a sample of PBMCs. This receptor was obtained from a woman in her twenties or thirties in good health and CMV-seronegative. The CDR3 region is CASSFLESQETQYF. The CDR3 DNA is TGTGCCAGCAGTTTCCTGGAGAGCCAAGAGACCCAGTACTTC.